This TCR beta chain was sequenced in a study of OX40 agonist ivuxolimab in advanced cancers. Using immunoSEQ multiplex PCR, the repertoire was profiled, and TCRdb retains in-frame clones only, with some absent. The data contain about 80,000 clones, approximately 86% of them singletons. In this sample, this clone turned up a few times. The CDR3 loop spans 14 amino acids. The germline V gene encodes CDR1 SGHTA and CDR2 FQGTGA. V was cut by 4 bases and J by 7 bases, with 11 bases left in between. V and J are TRBV7-3 and TRBJ1-6, with a tentative D call TRBD1 (5 bases). The sequence derives from an adult with an advanced solid tumor such as melanoma, head and neck, liver or kidney cancer. The sequencing here drew on CD4+ or CD8+ T cells sorted from blood, taken in a trial of the OX40 agonist ivuxolimab. The CDR3 is CASSSAGPNSPLHF. The DNA for the CDR3 is TGTGCCAGCAGCTCGGCAGGGCCCAATTCACCCCTCCACTTT.